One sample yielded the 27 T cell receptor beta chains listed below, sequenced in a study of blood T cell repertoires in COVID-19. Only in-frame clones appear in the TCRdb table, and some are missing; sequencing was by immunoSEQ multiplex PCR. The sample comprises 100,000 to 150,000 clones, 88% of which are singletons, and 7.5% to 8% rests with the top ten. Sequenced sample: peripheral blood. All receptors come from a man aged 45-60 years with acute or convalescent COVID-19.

The CDR3 region has the DNA TGTGCCAGCAGCGGGACCACAGGGGGACGGAGCACTGAAGCTTTCTTT. Translated, it gives CASSGTTGGRSTEAFF. The chain links TRBV25-1 to TRBJ1-1; TRBD1 matches 8 bases. The CDR3 runs 16 residues. The J segment lost 4 bases and the V segment lost 6 bases, leaving 13 bases of the junction unmatched. The germline V gene encodes CDR1 MGHDK and CDR2 SYGVNS.

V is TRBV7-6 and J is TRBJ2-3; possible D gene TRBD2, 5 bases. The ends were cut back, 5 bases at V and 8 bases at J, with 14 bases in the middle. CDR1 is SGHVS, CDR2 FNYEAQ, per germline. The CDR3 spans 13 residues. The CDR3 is CASSPTKGSTQYF. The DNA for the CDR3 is TGTGCCAGCAGCCCCACGAAAGGGAGTACGCAGTATTTT.

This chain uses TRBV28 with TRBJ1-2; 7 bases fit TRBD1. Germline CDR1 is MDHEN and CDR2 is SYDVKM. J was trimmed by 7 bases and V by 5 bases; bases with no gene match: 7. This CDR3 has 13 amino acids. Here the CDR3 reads CASSTTGVGGYTF. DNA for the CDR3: TGTGCCAGCAGTACCACAGGGGTGGGTGGCTACACCTTC.

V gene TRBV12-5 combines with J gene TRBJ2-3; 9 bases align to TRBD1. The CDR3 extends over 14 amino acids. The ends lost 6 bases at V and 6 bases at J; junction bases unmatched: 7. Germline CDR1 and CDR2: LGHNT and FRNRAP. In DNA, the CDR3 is TGTGCTAGTGGACGACAGGGGGACCTGGATACGCAGTATTTT. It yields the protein CASGRQGDLDTQYF.

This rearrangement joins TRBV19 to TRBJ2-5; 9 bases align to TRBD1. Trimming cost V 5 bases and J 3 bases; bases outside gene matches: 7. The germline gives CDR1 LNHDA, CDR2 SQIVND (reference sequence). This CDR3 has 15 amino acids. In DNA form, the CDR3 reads TGTGCCAGTAGTCCCCGAACAGGGGGCGAAGAGACCCAGTACTTC. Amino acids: CASSPRTGGEETQYF.

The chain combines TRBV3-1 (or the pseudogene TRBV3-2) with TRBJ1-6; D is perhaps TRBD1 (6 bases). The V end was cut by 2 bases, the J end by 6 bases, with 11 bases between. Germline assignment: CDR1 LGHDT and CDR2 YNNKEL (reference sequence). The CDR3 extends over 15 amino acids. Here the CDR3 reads CASSQTKGVNSPLHF. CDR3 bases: TGTGCCAGCAGCCAAACTAAGGGGGTTAATTCACCCCTCCACTTT.

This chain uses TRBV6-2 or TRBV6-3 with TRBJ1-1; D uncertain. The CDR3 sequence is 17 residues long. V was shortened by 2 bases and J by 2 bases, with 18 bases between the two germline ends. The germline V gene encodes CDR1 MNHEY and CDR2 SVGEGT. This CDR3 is CASSYPVDRVANTEAFF. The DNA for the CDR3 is TGTGCCAGCAGTTACCCAGTCGATCGGGTGGCAAACACTGAAGCTTTCTTT.

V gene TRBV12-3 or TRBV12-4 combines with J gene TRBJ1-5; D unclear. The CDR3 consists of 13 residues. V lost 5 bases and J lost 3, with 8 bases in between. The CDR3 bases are TGTGCCAGCAGTAAGGAGGCCAATCAGCCCCAGCATTTT. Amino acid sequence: CASSKEANQPQHF.

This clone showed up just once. CDR3 residues: CASSTGTSFYNEQFF. For the CDR3, the DNA is TGTGCCAGCAGTACCGGGACTAGTTTCTACAATGAGCAGTTCTTC. The rearrangement links TRBV6-5 to TRBJ2-1; 8 bases match TRBD2. This CDR3 has 15 amino acids. The V gene's germline CDR1 is MNHEY and CDR2 SVGAGI. V was clipped by 5 bases and J by 3 bases; unmatched bases: 6.

The CDR3 coding sequence is TGTGCCAGCCGCGGACTACCCAATGAAAAACTGTTTTTT. Its translation is CASRGLPNEKLFF. The V gene is TRBV18, the J gene TRBJ1-4; D gene unclear. The CDR3 spans 13 residues. Trimming shortened V by 8 bases and J by 5 bases, and 12 bases separated the two germline ends. Germline V lookup: CDR1 KGHSH, CDR2 LQKENI.

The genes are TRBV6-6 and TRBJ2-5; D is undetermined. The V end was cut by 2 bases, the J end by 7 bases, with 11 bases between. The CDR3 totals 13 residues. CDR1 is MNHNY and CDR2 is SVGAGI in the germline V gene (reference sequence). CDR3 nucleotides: TGTGCCAGCAGTTACGGTCCCACGGGGACCCAGTACTTC. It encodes CASSYGPTGTQYF.

The DNA for the CDR3 is TGTGCCAGCAGCTTAGTTGGACTAGCGGGGGCCCCGGATACGCAGTATTTT. This encodes CASSLVGLAGAPDTQYF. The V gene is TRBV13, the J gene TRBJ2-3, with 13 positions matching TRBD2. The CDR3 contains 17 residues. The J segment lost 6 bases and the V segment lost 1 base, leaving 7 bases of the junction unmatched. Germline CDR1 PRHDT, CDR2 FYEKMQ (reference sequence).

The CDR3 is CASSPIGQAPPYGYTF. The CDR3 DNA reads as TGTGCCAGCTCACCGATTGGACAGGCCCCCCCGTATGGCTACACCTTC. The chain joins TRBV18 to TRBJ1-2; 7 bases align to TRBD1. This CDR3 comprises 16 residues. Trimming cost V 3 bases and J 5 bases; bases outside gene matches: 12. CDR1 and CDR2 (germline): KGHSH, LQKENI.

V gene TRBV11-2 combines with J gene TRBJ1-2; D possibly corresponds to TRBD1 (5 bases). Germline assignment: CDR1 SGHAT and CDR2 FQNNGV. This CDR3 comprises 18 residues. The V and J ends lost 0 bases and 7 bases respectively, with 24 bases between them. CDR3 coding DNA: TGTGCCAGCAGCTTAGACGGCCGGGGGACGGTCTTGGGCCGTGGCTACACCTTC. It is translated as CASSLDGRGTVLGRGYTF.

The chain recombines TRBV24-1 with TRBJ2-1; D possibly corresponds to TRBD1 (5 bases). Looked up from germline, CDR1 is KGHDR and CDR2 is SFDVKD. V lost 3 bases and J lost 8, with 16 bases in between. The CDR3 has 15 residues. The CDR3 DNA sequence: TGTGCCACCAGTGATAGGCGCCTAGGGGCAGATGAGCAGTTCTTC. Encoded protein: CATSDRRLGADEQFF.

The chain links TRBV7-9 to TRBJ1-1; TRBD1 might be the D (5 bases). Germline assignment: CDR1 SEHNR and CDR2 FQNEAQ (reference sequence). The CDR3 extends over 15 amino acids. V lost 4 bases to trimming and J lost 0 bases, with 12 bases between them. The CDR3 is CASSSSTVMNTEAFF. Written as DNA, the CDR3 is TGTGCCAGCAGCTCGTCGACAGTCATGAACACTGAAGCTTTCTTT.

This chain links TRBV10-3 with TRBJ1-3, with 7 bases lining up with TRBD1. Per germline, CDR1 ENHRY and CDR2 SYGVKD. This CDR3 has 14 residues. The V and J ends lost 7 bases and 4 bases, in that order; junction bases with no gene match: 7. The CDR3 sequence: CAIKGARNGNTIYF. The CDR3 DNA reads TGTGCCATCAAGGGGGCGCGAAACGGAAACACCATATATTTT.

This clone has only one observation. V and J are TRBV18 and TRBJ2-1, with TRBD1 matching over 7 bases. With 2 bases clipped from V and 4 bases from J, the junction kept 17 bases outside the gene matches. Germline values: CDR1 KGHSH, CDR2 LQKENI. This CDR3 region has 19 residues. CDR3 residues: CASSPDPRRATGSYNEQFF. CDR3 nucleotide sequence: TGTGCCAGCTCACCAGATCCGCGTCGGGCGACAGGGTCTTACAATGAGCAGTTCTTC.

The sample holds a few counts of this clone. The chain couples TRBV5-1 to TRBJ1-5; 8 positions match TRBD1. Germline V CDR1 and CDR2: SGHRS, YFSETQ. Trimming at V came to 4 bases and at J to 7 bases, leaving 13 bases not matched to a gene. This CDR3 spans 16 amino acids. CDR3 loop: CASSPEVSGGGQPQHF. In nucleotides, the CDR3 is TGCGCCAGCAGCCCTGAAGTGTCAGGGGGCGGCCAGCCCCAGCATTTT.

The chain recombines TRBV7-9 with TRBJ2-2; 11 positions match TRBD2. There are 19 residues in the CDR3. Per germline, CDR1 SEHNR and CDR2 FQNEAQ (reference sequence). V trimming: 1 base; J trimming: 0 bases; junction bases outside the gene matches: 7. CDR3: CASSLVASGRPANTGELFF. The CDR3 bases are TGTGCCAGCAGCTTAGTGGCTAGCGGGAGGCCCGCGAACACCGGGGAGCTGTTTTTT.

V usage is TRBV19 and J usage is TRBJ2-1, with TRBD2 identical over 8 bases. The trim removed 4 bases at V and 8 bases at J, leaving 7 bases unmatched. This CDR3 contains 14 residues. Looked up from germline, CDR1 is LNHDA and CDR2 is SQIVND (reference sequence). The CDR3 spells CASSTSGSWDEQFF. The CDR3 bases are TGTGCCAGTAGTACGAGCGGGAGTTGGGATGAGCAGTTCTTC.

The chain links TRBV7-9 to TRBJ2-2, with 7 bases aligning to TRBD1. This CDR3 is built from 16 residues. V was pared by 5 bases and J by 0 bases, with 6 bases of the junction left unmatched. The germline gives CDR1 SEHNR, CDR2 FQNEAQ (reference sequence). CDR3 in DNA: TGTGCCAGCAGCCCCTGGCAGGGGGCGAACACCGGGGAGCTGTTTTTT. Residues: CASSPWQGANTGELFF. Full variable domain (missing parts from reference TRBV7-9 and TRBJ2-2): DTGVSQNPRHKITKRGQNVTFRCDPISEHNRLYWYRQTLGQGPEFLTYFQNEAQLEKSRLLSDRFSAERPKGSFSTLEIQRTEQGDSAMYLCASSPWQGANTGELFFGEGSRLTVL.

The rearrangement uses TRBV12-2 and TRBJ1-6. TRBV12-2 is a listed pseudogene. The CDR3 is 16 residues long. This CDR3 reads CASRFRTPDYNSPLHF. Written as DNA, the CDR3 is TGTGCAAGTCGCTTTCGGACTCCAGACTATAATTCACCCCTCCACTTT.

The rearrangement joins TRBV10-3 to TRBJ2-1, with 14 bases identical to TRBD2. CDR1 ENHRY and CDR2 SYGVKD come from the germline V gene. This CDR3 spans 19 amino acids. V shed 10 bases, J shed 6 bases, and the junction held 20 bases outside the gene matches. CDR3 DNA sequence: TGTGCCACCCAAAAGGGGCGACTAGCGGGAGGGTTAAGGGGCAATGAGCAGTTCTTC. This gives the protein CATQKGRLAGGLRGNEQFF.

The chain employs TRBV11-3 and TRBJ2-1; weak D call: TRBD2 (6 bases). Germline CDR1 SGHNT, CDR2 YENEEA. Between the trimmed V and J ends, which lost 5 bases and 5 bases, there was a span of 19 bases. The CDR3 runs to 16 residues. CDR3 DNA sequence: TGTGCCAGCAGCACACACGAGCTCGGGGGTCACAATGAGCAGTTCTTC. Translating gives CASSTHELGGHNEQFF.

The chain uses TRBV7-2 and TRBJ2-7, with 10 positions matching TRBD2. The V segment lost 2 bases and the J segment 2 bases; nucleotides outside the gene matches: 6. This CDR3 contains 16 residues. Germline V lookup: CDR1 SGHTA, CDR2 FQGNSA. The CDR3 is CASSLWTSGPTYEQYF. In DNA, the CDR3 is TGTGCCAGCAGCTTATGGACTAGCGGCCCCACCTACGAGCAGTACTTC.

The CDR3 sequence is CAIGRTAASNTGELFF. Here the CDR3 DNA reads TGTGCCATCGGAAGGACAGCAGCCTCGAACACCGGGGAGCTGTTTTTT. The chain combines TRBV10-3 with TRBJ2-2, with D possibly TRBD1 on 6 matching bases. This CDR3 contains 16 residues. CDR1 ENHRY and CDR2 SYGVKD come from the germline V gene. V was shortened by 8 bases and J by 0 bases, with 16 bases between the two germline ends.